The 6 T cell receptor beta chains in this list originate from one sample, sequenced in a study of tumor and adjacent non-tumor tissue in lung cancer. TCRbeta libraries were built with three rounds of nested PCR, modified from ARM-PCR. TCRdb re-called the multiplex PCR reads through MiXCR, storing one row per CDR3 protein. The sample lists 81,000 or so distinct CDR3 sequences, 80% occurring once. RNA was extracted from bulk tissue without any cell sorting. The sample was lung tumor tissue. These receptors all stem from a woman aged 45-60 years with non-small cell lung cancer.

This clonotype was counted many times. The chain has TRBV7-8 and TRBJ2-2; D gene uncertain. Between the trimmed V and J ends, which lost 4 bases and 4 bases, there was a span of 13 bases. The CDR3 runs 15 residues. In germline, CDR1 is SGHVS, CDR2 FQNEAQ. The DNA of the CDR3 is TGTGCCAGCAGCTCACCGGCAGCGACCACCGGGGAGCTGTTTTTT. It encodes CASSSPAATTGELFF.

To note about this clonotype: One end of the junction is discordant with germline, which a read error may explain. This chain joins TRBV4-2 and TRBJ1-1, with D possibly matching TRBD1 (5 bases). Per germline, CDR1 LGHNA and CDR2 YNFKEQ. CDR3 size: 17 residues. The DNA for the CDR3 is TGTGCCAACAGCCAAGTTGGGATTGGGGGTGTGAACACTGAAGCTTTCTTT. Translation: CANSQVGIGGVNTEAFF.

V and J are TRBV29-1 and TRBJ1-3; D not certain. The CDR3 length is 13 residues. Germline loops: CDR1 SQVTM, CDR2 ANQGSEA. DNA for the CDR3: TGCAGTGTCTGGACTGACCCTGAAAACACCATATATTTT. This sequence encodes CSVWTDPENTIYF.

To note about this clonotype: A read error may account for a junction end that differs from germline. Here the CDR3 reads CSVSFVGGYNKQFF. In nucleotides, the CDR3 is TGCAGTGTTAGCTTCGTGGGAGGCTACAATAAGCAGTTCTTC. V usage is TRBV20-1 and J usage is TRBJ2-1; tentatively, D is TRBD2 (6 bases). The CDR3 covers 14 residues. Germline V gene sequence: CDR1 DFQATT, CDR2 SNEGSKA (reference sequence).

This clonotype was seen just once. The CDR3 coding sequence is TGTGCCAGCATCGACCCTCTGAGACAGGGATATCCAGAGACCCAGTACTTC. This codes for CASIDPLRQGYPETQYF. The chain employs TRBV6-5 and TRBJ2-5; TRBD1 aligns across 7 bases. The CDR3 is made up of 17 amino acids. Trimming removed 7 bases from V and 4 bases from J; junction bases left unmatched: 18. The germline gives CDR1 MNHEY, CDR2 SVGAGI.

This clonotype occurred once. Germline is not matched at one junction end, which may reflect a read error. The chain recombines TRBV5-6 with TRBJ2-1; D might be TRBD1 (5 bases). Germline CDR1 and CDR2: SGHDT and YYEEEE. The CDR3 runs to 15 residues. The CDR3 here is CASKKWGRSYNEHFF. The DNA for the CDR3 is TGTGCCAGCAAGAAATGGGGCAGGTCATACAATGAGCATTTCTTC.